The 14 T cell receptor beta chains below come from one sample, sequenced in a study of shared clonotypes between healthy human individuals. Only CD45RO-negative cells positively selected for CCR7 counted as naive CD8 cells, so terminally differentiated effector memory CD45RA+ cells were excluded. Libraries were prepared by immunoSEQ multiplex PCR; TCRdb keeps only in-frame clonotypes and omits some of them. The sample holds around 1,900,000 clones, about 94% seen once. The material sequenced was naive CD8+ T cells from PBMCs. These receptors originate from a man between 18 and 35 years old in good health. Some clones in this sample may be carry-over from other donors' samples.

The V and J genes are TRBV7-8 and TRBJ2-7; 8 bases are shared with TRBD1. With 4 bases clipped from V and 0 bases from J, the junction kept 8 bases outside the gene matches. CDR3 size: 16 residues. Germline V gene sequence: CDR1 SGHVS, CDR2 FQNEAQ. The CDR3 coding sequence is TGTGCCAGCAGCTCTGCCGGACAGGGAAGCTCCTACGAGCAGTACTTC. This sequence encodes CASSSAGQGSSYEQYF.

This clone was detected only once. The rearrangement joins TRBV30 to TRBJ1-1, with D uncertain. Trimming pared 8 bases from V and 0 bases from J, leaving 13 bases between. Germline V gene data show CDR1 as GTSNPN and CDR2 as SVGIG (reference sequence). The CDR3 is 13 residues long. The CDR3: CAQMQELNTEAFF. In nucleotides, the CDR3 is TGTGCCCAGATGCAGGAATTGAACACTGAAGCTTTCTTT.

This sequence joins TRBV6-5 and TRBJ2-2; D gene uncertain. Trimming removed 6 bases at V and 13 bases at J, with 18 bases between. The CDR3 covers 13 residues. The germline CDR1 and CDR2 sequences are MNHEY and SVGAGI. In DNA form, the CDR3 reads TGTGCCAGCAGACTCCACGCCCTTAGTGCGCTGTTTTTT. It specifies CASRLHALSALFF.

The chain couples TRBV27 to TRBJ2-5; no firm D call. V gave up 8 bases and J gave up 2 bases, with 9 bases separating them. Germline CDR1 is MNHEY and CDR2 is SMNVEV (reference sequence). The CDR3 sequence is 12 residues long. In DNA, the CDR3 is TGTGCCAGCGGTAATATGCAAGAGACCCAGTACTTC. Translation gives CASGNMQETQYF.

This chain connects TRBV7-9 to TRBJ2-3, with TRBD2 matching over 12 bases. The CDR3 extends over 18 amino acids. After removal of 5 bases from V and 0 bases from J, the junction contained 9 bases not matched to a gene. Germline-derived CDR1 and CDR2 are SEHNR and FQNEAQ (reference sequence). The CDR3 DNA sequence: TGTGCCAGCAGCCAGACTAGCGGGGGCACGGCCAGCACAGATACGCAGTATTTT. This translates into CASSQTSGGTASTDTQYF.

With respect to this clone: This CDR3 is also generated by other DNA sequences in the sample. The rearrangement uses TRBV27 and TRBJ1-2, with D unclear. The CDR3 covers 13 residues. V lost 2 bases to trimming and J lost 5 bases, with 9 bases between them. Looked up from germline, CDR1 is MNHEY and CDR2 is SMNVEV (reference sequence). The CDR3 here is CASSLGRFYGYTF. CDR3 DNA sequence: TGTGCCAGCAGTTTAGGGAGGTTTTATGGCTACACCTTC.

The rearrangement joins TRBV2 to TRBJ1-1; 7 positions agree with TRBD1. The length of the CDR3 is 14 residues. The germline V gene has CDR1 SNHLY and CDR2 FYNNEI. V shed 7 bases and J 4 bases; nucleotides not matched to a gene: 9. The CDR3 protein is CASTIPTGPTEAFF. CDR3 DNA: TGTGCCAGCACAATTCCGACAGGGCCCACTGAAGCTTTCTTT.

The chain links TRBV7-9 to TRBJ2-7; the D is unclear. The CDR3 is made up of 12 amino acids. The germline gives CDR1 SEHNR, CDR2 FQNEAQ (reference sequence). With 4 bases removed from V and 6 bases from J, the gap between germline ends came to 10 bases. CDR3 residues: CASSSLEVEQYF. The CDR3 bases are TGTGCCAGCAGCTCCCTCGAAGTCGAGCAGTACTTC.

This rearrangement joins TRBV10-3 to TRBJ2-2; D gene ambiguous. Trimming removed 2 bases from V and 4 bases from J, with 5 bases in between. The germline V gene encodes CDR1 ENHRY and CDR2 SYGVKD. This CDR3 contains 13 residues. For the CDR3, the DNA is TGTGCCATCAGTGAGATAGGCACCGGGGAGCTGTTTTTT. It is translated as CAISEIGTGELFF.

The CDR3: CASSQAREQYF. DNA for the CDR3: TGTGCCAGCAGCCAAGCTAGAGAGCAGTACTTC. The rearrangement uses TRBV7-9 and TRBJ2-7, with no clear D. Germline CDR1 and CDR2: SEHNR and FQNEAQ (reference sequence). The CDR3 runs 11 residues. Trimming took off 5 bases at V and 7 bases at J, with 9 bases between the two ends.

CDR3 loop: CASSHPLPSGGYEQYF. In DNA form, the CDR3 reads TGTGCCAGCAGCCATCCTTTGCCCAGCGGGGGTTACGAGCAGTACTTC. The chain is built from TRBV11-2 and TRBJ2-7; TRBD2 matches 8 bases. The length of the CDR3 is 16 residues. V lost 5 bases, J lost 4 bases, and 13 bases stayed unmatched. Per the germline V gene, CDR1 is SGHAT and CDR2 is FQNNGV.

The chain uses TRBV9 and TRBJ2-3; D gene ambiguous. The CDR3 spans 13 residues. The ends were cut back, 4 bases at V and 7 bases at J, with 13 bases in the middle. CDR1 is SGDLS, CDR2 YYNGEE, per germline. The CDR3 here is CASSSGDGYTQYF. DNA of the CDR3: TGTGCCAGCAGCTCAGGAGACGGGTATACGCAGTATTTT.

V gene TRBV29-1 combines with J gene TRBJ1-2, with TRBD1 as a possible D gene (6 bases). Germline CDR1 reads SQVTM; CDR2 reads ANQGSEA. The V and J ends lost 3 bases and 6 bases respectively, with 14 bases between them. The CDR3 has 13 amino acids. CDR3 amino acids: CSVDRGPLHGYTF. The CDR3 bases are TGCAGCGTTGACAGGGGCCCCCTTCATGGCTACACCTTC.

V is TRBV7-9 and J is TRBJ1-2; 7 bases line up with TRBD1. Germline V CDR1 and CDR2: SEHNR, FQNEAQ (reference sequence). With 1 base clipped from V and 3 bases from J, the junction kept 2 bases outside the gene matches. The CDR3 consists of 14 residues. For the CDR3, the DNA is TGTGCCAGCAGCTTAGGTGGGACAGACTATGGCTACACCTTC. This translates into CASSLGGTDYGYTF.